Listed here are 29 T cell receptor beta chains from one sample, sequenced in a study of regulatory T cells in long-lasting Graves disease. Time point denoted: newly diagnosed GD, antithyroid drugs for less than 3 months. After RNA was extracted from PBMCs, the TCR library was made from it. Arm-PCR with iRepertoire HTBI primers amplified the CDR3 regions for these TCR beta libraries. TCRdb re-called the multiplex PCR reads with MiXCR, one entry per CDR3 protein. This table holds approximately 250,000 distinct CDR3 sequences, about 18% found once. The input for sequencing was peripheral blood mononuclear cells (PBMCs), taken at new diagnosis, from a patient treated with antithyroid drugs. The receptors stem from a female donor with Graves disease.

The J gene is TRBJ2-3, the V gene TRBV19; 8 bases are a match to TRBD2. V dropped 1 base and J dropped 6; count of bases not matched to a gene: 9. CDR3 length equals 16 residues. Germline V gene sequence: CDR1 LNHDA, CDR2 SQIVND (reference sequence). Written as DNA, the CDR3 is TGTGCCAGTAGTATAGCAGGGAGCGGGAGTTCCGATACGCAGTATTTT. Translated, it gives CASSIAGSGSSDTQYF. Variable domain in full (rest from reference TRBV19 and TRBJ2-3): DGGITQSPKYLFRKEGQNVTLSCEQNLNHDAMYWYRQDPGQGLRLIYYSQIVNDFQKGDIAEGYSVSREKKESFPLTVTSAQKNPTAFYLCASSIAGSGSSDTQYFGPGTRLTVL.

This clonotype was seen ten or more times. The chain employs TRBV4-1 and TRBJ1-6; D is undetermined. The CDR3 extends over 17 amino acids. Germline V gene lookup returns CDR1 MGHRA and CDR2 YSYEKL. V was shortened by 0 bases and J by 1 base, with 10 bases between the two germline ends. The CDR3, as DNA: TGCGCCAGCAGCCAAGAGGCAGTCGGATCCTATAATTCACCCCTCCACTTT. Amino acid sequence: CASSQEAVGSYNSPLHF.

This clonotype was counted at least ten times. The genes are TRBV7-2 and TRBJ2-1; D is tentatively TRBD1 or TRBD2 (5 bases each). CDR3 length: 14 amino acids. Trimming left V 5 bases short and J 4 bases short, with 12 bases between. Germline V gives CDR1 SGHTA, CDR2 FQGNSA. The CDR3 nucleotides are TGTGCCAGCAGCCCCGCCGGGGCTTACAATGAGCAGTTCTTC. Residues: CASSPAGAYNEQFF.

Many counts were recorded for this clonotype. The chain couples TRBV28 to TRBJ2-7; no definite D call. V lost 6 bases and J 2 bases, leaving 8 bases between the germline ends. The germline CDR1 and CDR2 sequences are MDHEN and SYDVKM. The CDR3 is 12 amino acids. The CDR3 loop is CASRTVAYEQYF. The CDR3 DNA follows: TGTGCCAGCAGAACGGTAGCCTACGAGCAGTACTTC.

This clonotype was observed many times. The genes are TRBV20-1 and TRBJ1-2; D unresolved. The V and J ends lost 6 bases and 2 bases respectively, with 19 bases between them. In germline, CDR1 is DFQATT, CDR2 SNEGSKA (reference sequence). There are 15 residues in the CDR3. For the CDR3, the DNA is TGCAGTGCGACCCCCCTGGGAAATGGGAACTATGGCTACACCTTC. Encoded protein: CSATPLGNGNYGYTF.

This clonotype was recorded many times. V usage is TRBV6-2 or TRBV6-3 and J usage is TRBJ2-2; maybe TRBD2 (5 bases). Germline values: CDR1 MNHEY, CDR2 SVGEGT. V gave up 0 bases and J gave up 6 bases, with 5 bases separating them. This CDR3 comprises 13 residues. CDR3 protein: CASSYSRAGELFF. CDR3 in DNA: TGTGCCAGCAGTTACTCGAGGGCCGGGGAGCTGTTTTTT.

This clonotype was observed at least ten times. CDR3 region: CSARGGGLGNTIYF. The DNA for the CDR3 is TGCAGTGCTAGGGGGGGGGGGCTTGGAAACACCATATATTTT. V is TRBV20-1 and J is TRBJ1-3, with D perhaps matching TRBD1 (6 bases). Germline values: CDR1 DFQATT, CDR2 SNEGSKA (reference sequence). Trimming removed 3 bases at V and 3 bases at J, with 12 bases between. The length of the CDR3 is 14 residues.

The chain employs TRBV9 and TRBJ2-7; 13 bases are shared with TRBD2. Trimming took 0 bases from V and 3 from J; bases not matched to a gene: 6. The CDR3 has 17 amino acids. Germline V gives CDR1 SGDLS, CDR2 YYNGEE. Here the CDR3 DNA reads TGTGCCAGCAGCGTAGAGGGGACTAGCGGGGACCTCTACGAGCAGTACTTC. Protein sequence: CASSVEGTSGDLYEQYF.

This clonotype occurred many times. The chain is built from TRBV5-1 and TRBJ1-2, with D uncertain. The CDR3 runs 13 residues. Between the trimmed V and J ends, which lost 0 bases and 8 bases, there was a span of 11 bases. CDR1 is SGHRS and CDR2 is YFSETQ in the germline V gene. CDR3 residues: CASSLDRPEGYTF. Here the CDR3 DNA reads TGCGCCAGCAGCTTGGATCGTCCGGAGGGCTACACCTTC.

This clonotype has at least ten counts. This chain uses TRBV7-8 with TRBJ1-1; D is possibly TRBD1 (5 bases). The CDR3 spans 12 residues. Germline CDR1 and CDR2: SGHVS and FQNEAQ. Trimming took off 7 bases at V and 5 bases at J, with 11 bases between the two ends. CDR3 DNA sequence: TGTGCCAGCACCTCCGGGGGTACTGAAGCTTTCTTT. Amino acids: CASTSGGTEAFF. The whole variable domain, filled in from reference TRBV7-8 and TRBJ1-1, reads GAGVSQSPRYKVAKRGQDVALRCDPISGHVSLFWYQQALGQGPEFLTYFQNEAQLDKSGLPSDRFFAERPEGSVSTLKIQRTQQEDSAVYLCASTSGGTEAFFGQGTRLTVV.

This clonotype was detected ten times or more. The chain combines TRBV6-2 or TRBV6-3 with TRBJ2-7; D possibly corresponds to TRBD2 (6 bases). The CDR3 totals 14 residues. Trimming pared 6 bases from V and 0 bases from J, leaving 12 bases between. The germline gives CDR1 MNHEY, CDR2 SVGEGT. CDR3 nucleotide sequence: TGTGCCAGCAGGACTGTAGCGGCCTCCTACGAGCAGTACTTC. As protein: CASRTVAASYEQYF.

The sample holds many counts of this clonotype. The chain recombines TRBV6-2 or TRBV6-3 with TRBJ2-1; maybe TRBD2 (5 bases). Trimming removed 2 bases at V and 9 bases at J, with 8 bases between. Germline V lookup: CDR1 MNHEY, CDR2 SVGEGT. This CDR3 has 12 amino acids. Written as DNA, the CDR3 is TGTGCCAGCAGTTACCCAGCGGTTGAGCAGTTCTTC. Translated: CASSYPAVEQFF.

A word on this clonotype: Being one base from a much bigger clone, this may be a read error. The V and J genes are TRBV18 and TRBJ1-3; D not resolved. CDR3 size: 14 residues. CDR1 and CDR2 (germline): KGHSH, LQKENI. As DNA, the CDR3 is TGTGCCAGCTCACCACGCCGCTCTGGAAGCACCATATATTTT. Translated: CASSPRRSGSTIYF.

In this sample, this clonotype turned up many times. The chain links TRBV19 to TRBJ2-1, with 9 nucleotides matching TRBD1. Germline CDR1 reads LNHDA; CDR2 reads SQIVND (reference sequence). Germline trimming cut 6 bases from V and 2 bases from J; bases unmatched to any gene: 5. This CDR3 has 15 amino acids. In nucleotides, the CDR3 is TGTGCCAGTAGAACAGGGGGCAATCCCTACAATGAGCAGTTCTTC. Translation: CASRTGGNPYNEQFF.

This clonotype has a count of ten or more. J is TRBJ1-1 and V is TRBV2; D is possibly TRBD1 (5 bases). CDR3 length: 13 residues. Trimming stripped 1 base from V and 5 bases from J, with 8 bases between. Germline V gene lookup returns CDR1 SNHLY and CDR2 FYNNEI. The CDR3 reads CASSEGTRTEAFF. The CDR3 bases are TGTGCCAGCAGTGAAGGGACAAGGACTGAAGCTTTCTTT.

In its sample, this clonotype was seen many times. The V call is TRBV15, the J call TRBJ2-1; tentatively, D is TRBD2 (5 bases). Trimming took off 6 bases at V and 8 bases at J, with 11 bases between the two ends. The length of the CDR3 is 12 residues. CDR1 and CDR2 from the germline V gene are LNHNV and YYDKDF (reference sequence). CDR3 coding DNA: TGTGCCACCAGTATACTAGGTGATGAGCAGTTCTTC. This encodes CATSILGDEQFF.

This clonotype has ten or more counts. J is TRBJ1-4 and V is TRBV7-2; D uncertain. The V end was cut by 4 bases, the J end by 8 bases, with 23 bases between. This CDR3 is 17 amino acids long. Per the germline V gene, CDR1 is SGHTA and CDR2 is FQGNSA. The CDR3: CASSSASGSARGEKLFF. DNA for the CDR3: TGTGCCAGCAGCTCAGCATCCGGGTCCGCTAGAGGCGAAAAACTGTTTTTT.

This clonotype was found a few times. V and J are TRBV12-5 and TRBJ1-3; no definite D call. V was shortened by 6 bases and J by 0 bases, with 9 bases between the two germline ends. Germline V CDR1 and CDR2: LGHNT, FRNRAP. This CDR3 has 14 amino acids. This chain's CDR3 is CASGSRDSGNTIYF. The CDR3 nucleotides read TGTGCTAGTGGCTCACGGGACTCTGGAAACACCATATATTTT.

The chain couples TRBV11-2 to TRBJ2-5, with D perhaps matching TRBD2 (5 bases). The V gene's germline CDR1 is SGHAT and CDR2 FQNNGV. V lost 2 bases, J lost 1 base, and 14 bases lay in between. CDR3 size: 16 residues. CDR3 protein: CASSLRFSAGQETQYF. The CDR3, as DNA: TGTGCCAGCAGCTTAAGGTTCTCCGCGGGCCAAGAGACCCAGTACTTC.

The V call is TRBV10-3, the J call TRBJ1-2; D gene unclear. The CDR3 sequence is 17 residues long. V was cut by 9 bases and J by 6 bases, with 29 bases left in between. Germline V lookup: CDR1 ENHRY, CDR2 SYGVKD. The CDR3 sequence: CAISQVGISFSVDGYTF. The CDR3 region has the DNA TGTGCCATATCACAAGTCGGCATTTCTTTTTCTGTCGATGGCTACACCTTC.

This chain links TRBV6-2 or TRBV6-3 with TRBJ1-1; D possibly corresponds to TRBD1 (6 bases). This CDR3 is built from 14 residues. Germline lookup yields CDR1 MNHEY and CDR2 SVGEGT. The ends were cut back, 1 base at V and 6 bases at J, with 12 bases in the middle. As DNA, the CDR3 is TGTGCCAGCAGTTACTGGGACACCTCCGCTGAAGCTTTCTTT. Translating it yields CASSYWDTSAEAFF.

This clonotype has ten or more counts. The rearrangement joins TRBV16 to TRBJ1-6; D gene unclear. The germline gives CDR1 KGHSY, CDR2 FQNENV. Trimming left V 3 bases short and J 8 bases short, with 14 bases between. The CDR3 loop spans 15 amino acids. The CDR3 sequence is CASSQLGRIDSPLHF. The CDR3 region has the DNA TGTGCCAGCAGCCAGCTAGGGAGGATTGATTCACCCCTCCACTTT.

The chain links TRBV11-1 to TRBJ2-7; D is perhaps TRBD1 (6 bases). CDR3 length equals 12 residues. V dropped 8 bases and J dropped 4 bases, with 12 bases sitting between them. Per germline, CDR1 SGHAT and CDR2 FQDESV (reference sequence). The CDR3 DNA follows: TGTGCCAGCGGGAAGGGGGAGTACGAGCAGTACTTC. Translated: CASGKGEYEQYF.

In its sample, this clonotype was seen once. A far larger clone differs by one base, so this is likely a read error. This sequence joins TRBV3-2 and TRBJ2-3; TRBD1 is taken as the D call from the table, unchecked against the DNA. The DNA matches TRBJ2-7 better at its end, which makes the J call doubtful. TRBV3-2 is an annotated pseudogene. The CDR3 covers 14 residues. CDR3 sequence: CACSQRTGGYEQYF. For the CDR3, the DNA is TGTGCCTGCAGCCAACGGACAGGGGGCTACGAGCAGTACTTC.

This clonotype was seen repeatedly, ten times or more. The CDR3 sequence is CASIWGGADTQYF. Written as DNA, the CDR3 is TGTGCCAGCATCTGGGGTGGGGCAGATACGCAGTATTTT. V gene TRBV7-2 combines with J gene TRBJ2-3, with unresolved D. V was trimmed by 7 bases and J by 4 bases, leaving 12 bases between them. Germline CDR1 reads SGHTA; CDR2 reads FQGNSA. There are 13 residues in the CDR3.

As for this clonotype: This likely came from a read error, as a far larger clone is one base away. J is TRBJ2-3 and V is TRBV11-2; D is unclear. The better agreement between TRBJ2-7 and the DNA end casts doubt on the J call. This CDR3 region has 13 residues. Germline assignment: CDR1 SGHAT and CDR2 FQNNGV. The CDR3 DNA sequence: TGTGCCAGCAGCGCACTAATAGAAGGTGAGCAGTACTTC. This gives the protein CASSALIEGEQYF.

This clonotype was found a few times. The CDR3: CSVISSLSGELFF. For the CDR3, the DNA is TGCAGCGTTATAAGTAGCTTGTCCGGGGAGCTGTTTTTT. The rearrangement joins TRBV29-1 to TRBJ2-2; D gene unclear. The V end lost 5 bases, the J end lost 6 bases, and 13 bases lay between the germline ends. CDR1 is SQVTM and CDR2 is ANQGSEA in the germline V gene. The length of the CDR3 is 13 residues.

In its sample, this clonotype was seen many times. The gene calls are TRBV11-3 and TRBJ2-7; no clear D gene. Per germline, CDR1 SGHNT and CDR2 YENEEA. Trimming removed 1 base from V and 1 base from J, with 8 bases in between. The CDR3 totals 14 residues. The chain's CDR3 is CASSLGKGSYEQYF. The CDR3, as DNA: TGTGCCAGCAGCTTAGGAAAAGGGTCCTACGAGCAGTACTTC. The variable domain in full, completed from reference TRBV11-3 and TRBJ2-7, reads EAGVVQSPRYKIIEKKQPVAFWCNPISGHNTLYWYLQNLGQGPELLIRYENEEAVDDSQLPKDRFSAERLKGVDSTLKIQPAELGDSAVYLCASSLGKGSYEQYFGPGTRLTVT.

This clonotype has a count of ten or more. The chain links TRBV16 to TRBJ2-5; 8 positions agree with TRBD2. Germline assignment: CDR1 KGHSY and CDR2 FQNENV. CDR3 size: 13 residues. V lost 5 bases to trimming and J lost 5 bases; unmatched junction nucleotides: 4. CDR3 in amino acids: CASSGTRDETQYF. The CDR3 DNA follows: TGTGCCAGCAGCGGGACTAGAGACGAGACCCAGTACTTC.